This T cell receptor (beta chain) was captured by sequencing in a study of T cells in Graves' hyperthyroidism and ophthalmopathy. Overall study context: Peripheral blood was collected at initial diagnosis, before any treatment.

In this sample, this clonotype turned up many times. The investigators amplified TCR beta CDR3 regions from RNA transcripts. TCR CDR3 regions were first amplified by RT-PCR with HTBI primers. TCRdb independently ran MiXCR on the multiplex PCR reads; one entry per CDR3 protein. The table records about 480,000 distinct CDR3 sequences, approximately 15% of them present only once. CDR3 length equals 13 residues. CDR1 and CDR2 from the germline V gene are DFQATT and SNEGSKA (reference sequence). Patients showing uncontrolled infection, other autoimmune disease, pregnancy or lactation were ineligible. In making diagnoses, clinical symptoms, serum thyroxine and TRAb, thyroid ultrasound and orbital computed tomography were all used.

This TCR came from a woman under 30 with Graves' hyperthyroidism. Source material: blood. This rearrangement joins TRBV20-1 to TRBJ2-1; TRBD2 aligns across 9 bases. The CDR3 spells CSPIAGASDEQFF. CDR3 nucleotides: TGCAGCCCCATAGCGGGAGCGTCGGATGAGCAGTTCTTC.